This T cell receptor (beta chain) was sequenced during a study of identical twins. TCRdb reanalysed the 5' RACE reads using MiXCR and keeps one entry per CDR3 protein. The sample yields hundreds of thousands of distinct CDR3 sequences, around a tenth seen once. This clonotype was found a few times. Its antigen is not known. Study-level results: Researchers caution that invariant MAIT and iNKT cells could partly confound zero-insertion analyses.

Trimming took 0 bases from V and 12 from J; bases not matched to a gene: 6. The CDR3 has 14 residues. The rearrangement joins TRBV12-3 or TRBV12-4 to TRBJ2-1; 9 nucleotides line up with TRBD2. Sequencing was carried out using memory (CD45RO+) T cells sorted from blood. The sequence came from a woman aged 18-35 years in good health. The CDR3 nucleotides are TGTGCCAGCAGTTTAGCGCCCAAAGCGGGGGGGCAGTTCTTC. Its protein product is CASSLAPKAGGQFF.